This T cell receptor (beta chain) was sequenced for a study of T cell clones after liver transplantation. The overall study: TCRbeta sequencing after a pre-transplant mixed lymphocyte reaction identified graft-donor-reactive clones, later tracked in post-transplant blood. Three of the eight recipients were HCV-positive; the rest had non-autoimmune, non-viral transplant indications.

This CDR3 comprises 14 residues. Germline loops: CDR1 ENHRY, CDR2 SYGVKD. Losses at the gene ends were 6 bases for V and 1 base for J; bases not matched to a gene: 4. The assay was immunoSEQ multiplex PCR, and TCRdb's table has in-frame clones only and misses some. The data hold fewer than 85,000 clones, with less than 90% observed a single time. Thawed unstimulated PBMCs were FACS-sorted by CD3, CD4 and CD8 into two populations. This receptor was taken from a human patient who received a liver transplant. A subset of T cells may come from the graft donor. Specimen: CD4+ T cells from blood, collected at the 22-month timepoint. The chain carries TRBV10-3 and TRBJ2-5; TRBD1 matches at 8 bases. CDR3 in DNA: TGTGCCATCAGGCCCGGGACAGGCCAAGAGACCCAGTACTTC. This codes for CAIRPGTGQETQYF.